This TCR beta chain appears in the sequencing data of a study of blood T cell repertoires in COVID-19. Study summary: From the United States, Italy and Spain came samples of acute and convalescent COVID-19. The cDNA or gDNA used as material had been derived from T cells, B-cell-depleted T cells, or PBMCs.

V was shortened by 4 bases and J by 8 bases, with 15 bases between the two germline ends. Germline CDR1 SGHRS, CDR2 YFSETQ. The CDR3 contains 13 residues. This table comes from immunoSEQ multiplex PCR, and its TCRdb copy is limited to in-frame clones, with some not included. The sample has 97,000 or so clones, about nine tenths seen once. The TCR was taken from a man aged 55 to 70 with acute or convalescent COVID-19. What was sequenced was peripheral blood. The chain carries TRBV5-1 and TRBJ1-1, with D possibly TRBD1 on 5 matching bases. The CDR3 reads CASSTSGGVEAFF. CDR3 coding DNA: TGCGCCAGCAGCACCTCTGGGGGGGTGGAAGCTTTCTTT.